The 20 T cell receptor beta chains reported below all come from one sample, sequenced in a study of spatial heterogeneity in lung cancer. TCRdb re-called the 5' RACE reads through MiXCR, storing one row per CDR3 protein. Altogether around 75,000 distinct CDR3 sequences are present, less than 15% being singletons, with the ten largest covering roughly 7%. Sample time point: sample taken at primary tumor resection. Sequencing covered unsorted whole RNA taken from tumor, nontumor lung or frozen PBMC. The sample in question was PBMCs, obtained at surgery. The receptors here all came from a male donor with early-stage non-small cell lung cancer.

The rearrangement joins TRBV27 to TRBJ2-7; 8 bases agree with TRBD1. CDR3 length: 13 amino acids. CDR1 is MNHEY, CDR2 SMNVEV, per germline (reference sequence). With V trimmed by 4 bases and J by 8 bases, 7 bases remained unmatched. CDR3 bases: TGTGCCAGCAGTTCCACCGGACAGGGCAAGCAGTACTTC. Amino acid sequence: CASSSTGQGKQYF.

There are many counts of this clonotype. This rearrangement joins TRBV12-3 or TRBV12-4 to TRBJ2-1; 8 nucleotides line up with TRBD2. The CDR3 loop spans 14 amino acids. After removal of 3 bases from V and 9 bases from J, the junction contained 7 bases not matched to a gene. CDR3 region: CASSLAAGAGEQFF. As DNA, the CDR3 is TGTGCCAGCAGTTTGGCAGCGGGAGCCGGTGAGCAGTTCTTC.

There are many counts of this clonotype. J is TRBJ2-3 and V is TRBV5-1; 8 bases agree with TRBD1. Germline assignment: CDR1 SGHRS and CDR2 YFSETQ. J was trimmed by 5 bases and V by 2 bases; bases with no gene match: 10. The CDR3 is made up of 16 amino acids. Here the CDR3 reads CASSLSLTGAGDTQYF. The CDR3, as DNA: TGCGCCAGCAGCTTATCCTTGACAGGGGCCGGAGATACGCAGTATTTT.

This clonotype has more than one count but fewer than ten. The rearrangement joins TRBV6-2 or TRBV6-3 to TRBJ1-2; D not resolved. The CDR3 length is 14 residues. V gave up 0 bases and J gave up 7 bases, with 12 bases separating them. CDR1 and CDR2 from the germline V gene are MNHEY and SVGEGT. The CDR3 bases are TGTGCCAGCAGTTACTCGAAGAGGTTAGGTGGCTACACCTTC. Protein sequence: CASSYSKRLGGYTF.

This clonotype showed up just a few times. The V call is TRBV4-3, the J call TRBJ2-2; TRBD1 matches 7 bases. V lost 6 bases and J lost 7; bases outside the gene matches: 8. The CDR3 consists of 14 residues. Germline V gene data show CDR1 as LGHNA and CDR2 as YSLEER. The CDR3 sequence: CASRTGSGGGELFF. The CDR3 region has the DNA TGCGCCAGCAGGACAGGGAGTGGGGGCGGGGAGCTGTTTTTT.

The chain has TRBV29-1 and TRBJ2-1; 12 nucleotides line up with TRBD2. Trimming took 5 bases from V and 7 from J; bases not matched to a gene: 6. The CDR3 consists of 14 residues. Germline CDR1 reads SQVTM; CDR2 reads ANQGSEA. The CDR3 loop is CSVRLAGARNEQFF. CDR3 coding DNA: TGCAGCGTTAGACTAGCGGGAGCGAGGAATGAGCAGTTCTTC.

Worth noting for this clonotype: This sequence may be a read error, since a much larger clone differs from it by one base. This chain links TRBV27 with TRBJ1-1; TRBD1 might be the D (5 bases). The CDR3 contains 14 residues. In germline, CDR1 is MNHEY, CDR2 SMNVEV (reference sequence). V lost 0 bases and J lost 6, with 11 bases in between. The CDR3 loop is CASSLSWGSAEAFF. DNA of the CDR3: TGTGCCAGCAGTTTATCCTGGGGCTCGGCTGAAGCTTTCTTT.

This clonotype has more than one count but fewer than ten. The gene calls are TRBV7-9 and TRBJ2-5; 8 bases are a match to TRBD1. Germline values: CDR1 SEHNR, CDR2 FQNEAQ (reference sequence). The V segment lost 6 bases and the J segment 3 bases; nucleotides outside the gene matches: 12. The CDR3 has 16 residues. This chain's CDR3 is CASRERGQGPEETQYF. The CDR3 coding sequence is TGTGCCAGCAGAGAAAGAGGACAGGGCCCAGAAGAGACCCAGTACTTC.

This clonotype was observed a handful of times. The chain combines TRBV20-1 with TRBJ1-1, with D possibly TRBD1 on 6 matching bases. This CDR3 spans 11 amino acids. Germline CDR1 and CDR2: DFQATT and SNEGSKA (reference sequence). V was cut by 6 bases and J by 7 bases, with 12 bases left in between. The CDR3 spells CSAERGFEAFF. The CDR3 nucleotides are TGCAGTGCCGAAAGGGGGTTTGAAGCTTTCTTT.

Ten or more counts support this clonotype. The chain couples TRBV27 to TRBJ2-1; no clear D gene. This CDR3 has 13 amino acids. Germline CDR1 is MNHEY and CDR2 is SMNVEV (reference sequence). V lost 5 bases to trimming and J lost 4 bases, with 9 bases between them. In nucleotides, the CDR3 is TGTGCCAGCAGTCTCTCCCGTTACAATGAGCAGTTCTTC. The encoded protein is CASSLSRYNEQFF.

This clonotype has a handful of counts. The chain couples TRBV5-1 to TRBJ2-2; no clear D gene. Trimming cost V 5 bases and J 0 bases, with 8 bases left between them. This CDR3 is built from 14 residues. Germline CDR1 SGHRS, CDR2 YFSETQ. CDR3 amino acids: CASREDSNTGELFF. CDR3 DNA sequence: TGCGCCAGCAGGGAAGATTCGAACACCGGGGAGCTGTTTTTT.

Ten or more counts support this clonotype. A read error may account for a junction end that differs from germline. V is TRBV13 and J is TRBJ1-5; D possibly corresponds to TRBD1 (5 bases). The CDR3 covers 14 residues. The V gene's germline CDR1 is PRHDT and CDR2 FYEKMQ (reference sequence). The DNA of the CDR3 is TGTGCCAGCAGCCTAGGGGTAAGCAATCAGCCCCAGCATTTT. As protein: CASSLGVSNQPQHF.

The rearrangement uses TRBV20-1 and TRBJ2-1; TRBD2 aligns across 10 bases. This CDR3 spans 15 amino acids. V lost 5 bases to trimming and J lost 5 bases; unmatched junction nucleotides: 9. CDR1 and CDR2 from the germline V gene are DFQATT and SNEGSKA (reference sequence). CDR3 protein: CSADPGTSANNEQFF. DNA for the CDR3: TGCAGTGCTGACCCCGGGACTAGCGCGAACAATGAGCAGTTCTTC.

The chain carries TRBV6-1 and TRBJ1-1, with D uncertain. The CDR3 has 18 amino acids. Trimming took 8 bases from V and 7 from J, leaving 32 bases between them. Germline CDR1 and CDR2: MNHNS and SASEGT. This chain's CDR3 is CASAEHASLGPGKIEAFF. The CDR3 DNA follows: TGTGCCAGCGCTGAACACGCCTCCCTTGGCCCCGGGAAGATTGAAGCTTTCTTT.

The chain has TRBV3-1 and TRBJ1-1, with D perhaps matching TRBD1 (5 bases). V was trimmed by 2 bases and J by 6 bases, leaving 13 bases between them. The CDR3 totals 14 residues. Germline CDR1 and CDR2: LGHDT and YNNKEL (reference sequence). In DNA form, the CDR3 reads TGTGCCAGCAGCCAATCGGGGAGGGGCGCTGAAGCTTTCTTT. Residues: CASSQSGRGAEAFF.

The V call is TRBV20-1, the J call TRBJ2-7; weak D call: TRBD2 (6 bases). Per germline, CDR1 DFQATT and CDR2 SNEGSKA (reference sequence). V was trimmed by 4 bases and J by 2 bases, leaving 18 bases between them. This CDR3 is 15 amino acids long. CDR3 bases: TGCAGTGCTATAAAACCGGGACTGGGGACCTACGAGCAGTACTTC. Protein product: CSAIKPGLGTYEQYF.

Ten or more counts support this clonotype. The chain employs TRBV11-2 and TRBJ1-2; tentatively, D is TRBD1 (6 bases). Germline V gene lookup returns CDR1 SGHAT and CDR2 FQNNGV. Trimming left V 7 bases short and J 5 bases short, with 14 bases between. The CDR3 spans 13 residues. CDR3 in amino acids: CASNLGQSYGYTF. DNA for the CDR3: TGTGCCAGCAACTTGGGACAATCTTATGGCTACACCTTC.

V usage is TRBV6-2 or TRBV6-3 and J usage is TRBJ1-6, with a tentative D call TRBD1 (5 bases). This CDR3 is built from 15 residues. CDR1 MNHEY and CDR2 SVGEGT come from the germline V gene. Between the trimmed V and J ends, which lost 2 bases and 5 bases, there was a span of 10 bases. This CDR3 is CASSYDGTDNSPLHF. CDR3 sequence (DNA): TGTGCCAGCAGTTACGACGGGACGGATAATTCACCCCTCCACTTT.

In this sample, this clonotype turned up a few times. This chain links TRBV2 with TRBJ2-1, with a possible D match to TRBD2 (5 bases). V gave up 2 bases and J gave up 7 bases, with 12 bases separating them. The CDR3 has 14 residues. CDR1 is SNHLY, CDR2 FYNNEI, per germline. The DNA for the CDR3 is TGTGCCAGCAGTGAACCAGGACTGCTAAATGAGCAGTTCTTC. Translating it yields CASSEPGLLNEQFF.

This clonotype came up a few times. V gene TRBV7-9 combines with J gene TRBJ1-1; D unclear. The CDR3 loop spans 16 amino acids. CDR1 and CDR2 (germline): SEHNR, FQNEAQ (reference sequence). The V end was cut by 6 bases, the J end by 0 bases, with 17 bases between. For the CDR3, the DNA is TGTGCCAGCAGAGAGTTACCGGAGGTTATGAACACTGAAGCTTTCTTT. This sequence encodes CASRELPEVMNTEAFF. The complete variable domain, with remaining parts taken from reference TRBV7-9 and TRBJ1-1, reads DTGVSQNPRHKITKRGQNVTFRCDPISEHNRLYWYRQTLGQGPEFLTYFQNEAQLEKSRLLSDRFSAERPKGSFSTLEIQRTEQGDSAMYLCASRELPEVMNTEAFFGQGTRLTVV.